The source of this T cell receptor beta chain is a study of shared clonotypes between healthy human individuals. Whole-study context: Aged 18 to 49, the donors were two women and a few men. Points from the study as a whole: Generation probabilities were higher for clonotypes shared across all four sorted-subset donors than for unshared ones.

In germline, CDR1 is MNHEY, CDR2 SMNVEV (reference sequence). V lost 5 bases and J lost 4; bases outside the gene matches: 19. There are 19 residues in the CDR3. A remark on this clone: Its target is unknown.

Terminally differentiated effector memory CD45RA+ cells were excluded from the naive CD8 cells, which were CD45RO-negative and positively selected for CCR7. At deep level, the assay was performed. Using immunoSEQ multiplex PCR, the repertoire was profiled, and TCRdb retains in-frame clones only, with some absent. The sample includes about 2,100,000 clones, under 95% of them seen just once. The sequenced sample was naive CD8+ T cells from PBMCs. The clonotype comes from a young man in good health. Some clones in this sample may be carry-over from other donors' samples. This chain joins TRBV27 and TRBJ2-7, with 11 positions matching TRBD1. The CDR3 protein is CASSPHYGQGAKRVYEQYF. DNA for the CDR3: TGTGCCAGCAGTCCACACTATGGACAGGGGGCAAAGAGGGTTTACGAGCAGTACTTC.